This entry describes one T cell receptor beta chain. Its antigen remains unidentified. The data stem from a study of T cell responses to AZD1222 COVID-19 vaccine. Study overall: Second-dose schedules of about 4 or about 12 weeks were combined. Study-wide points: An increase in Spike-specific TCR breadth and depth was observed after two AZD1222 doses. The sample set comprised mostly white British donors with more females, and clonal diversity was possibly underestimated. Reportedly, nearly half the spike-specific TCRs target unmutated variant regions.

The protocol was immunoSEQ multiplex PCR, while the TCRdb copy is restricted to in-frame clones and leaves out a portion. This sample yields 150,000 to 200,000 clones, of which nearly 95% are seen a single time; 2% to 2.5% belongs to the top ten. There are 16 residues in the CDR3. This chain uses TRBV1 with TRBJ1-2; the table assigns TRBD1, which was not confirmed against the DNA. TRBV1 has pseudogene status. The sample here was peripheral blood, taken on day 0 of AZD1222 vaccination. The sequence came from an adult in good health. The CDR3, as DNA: TGCACCAGCAGCCAGGCGAGAGACAGGGAGAACTATGGCTACACCTTC. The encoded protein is CTSSQARDRENYGYTF.